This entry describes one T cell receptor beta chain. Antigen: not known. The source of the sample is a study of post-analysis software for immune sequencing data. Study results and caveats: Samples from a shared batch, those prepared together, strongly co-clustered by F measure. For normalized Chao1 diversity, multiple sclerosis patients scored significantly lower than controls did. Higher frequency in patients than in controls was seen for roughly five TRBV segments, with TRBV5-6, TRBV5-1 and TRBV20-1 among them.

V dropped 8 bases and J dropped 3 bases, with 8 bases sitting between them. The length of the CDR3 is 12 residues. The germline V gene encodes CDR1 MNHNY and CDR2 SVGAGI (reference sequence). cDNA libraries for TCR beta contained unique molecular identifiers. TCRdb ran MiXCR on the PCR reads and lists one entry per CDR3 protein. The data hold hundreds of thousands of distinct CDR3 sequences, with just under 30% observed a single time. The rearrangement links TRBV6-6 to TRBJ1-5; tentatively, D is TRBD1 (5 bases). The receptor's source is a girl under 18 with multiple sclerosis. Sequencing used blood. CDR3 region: CASRGDNQPQHF. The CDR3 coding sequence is TGTGCCAGCCGAGGGGACAATCAGCCCCAGCATTTT.